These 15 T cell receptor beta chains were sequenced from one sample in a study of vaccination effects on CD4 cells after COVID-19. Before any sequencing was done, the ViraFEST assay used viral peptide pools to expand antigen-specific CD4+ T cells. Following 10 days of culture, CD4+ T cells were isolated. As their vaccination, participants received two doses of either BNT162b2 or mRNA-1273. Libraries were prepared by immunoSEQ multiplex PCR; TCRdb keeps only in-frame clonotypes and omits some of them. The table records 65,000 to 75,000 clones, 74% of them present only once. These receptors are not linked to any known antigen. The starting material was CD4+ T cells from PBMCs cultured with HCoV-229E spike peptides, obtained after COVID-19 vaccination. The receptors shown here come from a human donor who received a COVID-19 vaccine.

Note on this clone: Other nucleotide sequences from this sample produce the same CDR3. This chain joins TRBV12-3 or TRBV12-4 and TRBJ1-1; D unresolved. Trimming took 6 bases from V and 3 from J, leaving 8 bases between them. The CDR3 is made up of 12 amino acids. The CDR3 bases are TGTGCCAGCAGCCCGGGCTACACTGAAGCTTTCTTT. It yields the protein CASSPGYTEAFF.

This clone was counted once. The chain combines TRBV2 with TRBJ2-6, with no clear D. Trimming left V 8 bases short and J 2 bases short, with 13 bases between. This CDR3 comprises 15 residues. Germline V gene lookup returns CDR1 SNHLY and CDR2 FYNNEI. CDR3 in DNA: TGTGCCAGCCTGTTGGGGAAAACTGGGGCCAACGTCCTGACTTTC. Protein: CASLLGKTGANVLTF.

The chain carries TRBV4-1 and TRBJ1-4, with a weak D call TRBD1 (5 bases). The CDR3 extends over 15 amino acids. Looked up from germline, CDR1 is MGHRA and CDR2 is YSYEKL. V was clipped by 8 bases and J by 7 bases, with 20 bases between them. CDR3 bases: TGCGCCAGCGCCAGGGAACCCTCCGACGTTGAAAAACTGTTTTTT. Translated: CASAREPSDVEKLFF.

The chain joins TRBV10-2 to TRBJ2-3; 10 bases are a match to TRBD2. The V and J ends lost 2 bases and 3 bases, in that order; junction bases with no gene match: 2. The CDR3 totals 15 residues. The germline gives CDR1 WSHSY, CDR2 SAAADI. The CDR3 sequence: CASSENSGGTDTQYF. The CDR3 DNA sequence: TGCGCCAGCAGTGAGAATAGCGGGGGGACAGATACGCAGTATTTT.

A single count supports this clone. The CDR3 nucleotides read TGTGCCAGCAGCCATGGACTAGCGGGGGGTCCGGCCGCCGATACGCAGTATTTT. This gives the protein CASSHGLAGGPAADTQYF. This chain connects TRBV7-3 to TRBJ2-3; 14 bases match TRBD2. This CDR3 contains 18 residues. Looked up from germline, CDR1 is SGHTA and CDR2 is FQGTGA. Losses at the gene ends were 5 bases for V and 6 bases for J; bases not matched to a gene: 13.

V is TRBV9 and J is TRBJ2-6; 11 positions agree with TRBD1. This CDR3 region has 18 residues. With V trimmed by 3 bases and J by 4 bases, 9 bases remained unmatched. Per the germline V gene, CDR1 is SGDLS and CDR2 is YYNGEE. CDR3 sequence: CASSDGTGGVLGANVLTF. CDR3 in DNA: TGTGCCAGCAGCGATGGGACAGGGGGTGTGTTAGGGGCCAACGTCCTGACTTTC.

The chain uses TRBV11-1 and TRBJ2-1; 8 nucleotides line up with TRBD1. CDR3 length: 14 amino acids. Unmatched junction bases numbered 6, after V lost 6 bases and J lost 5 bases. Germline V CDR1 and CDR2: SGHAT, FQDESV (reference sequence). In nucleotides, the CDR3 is TGTGCCAGCAGGACAGGGGATTACCACAATGAGCAGTTCTTC. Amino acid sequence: CASRTGDYHNEQFF.

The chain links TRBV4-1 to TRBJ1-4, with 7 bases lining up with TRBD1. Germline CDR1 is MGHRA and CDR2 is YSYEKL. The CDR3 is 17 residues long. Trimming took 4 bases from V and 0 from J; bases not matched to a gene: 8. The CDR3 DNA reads TGCGCCAGCAGCCGTACCGGGACAGTTGCAACTAATGAAAAACTGTTTTTT. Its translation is CASSRTGTVATNEKLFF.

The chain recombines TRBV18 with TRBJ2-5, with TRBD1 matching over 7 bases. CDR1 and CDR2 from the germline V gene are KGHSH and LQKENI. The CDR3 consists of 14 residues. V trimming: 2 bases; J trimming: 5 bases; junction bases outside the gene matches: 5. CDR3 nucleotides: TGTGCCAGCTCACCAACAGGGGTAGGGGAGACCCAGTACTTC. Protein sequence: CASSPTGVGETQYF.

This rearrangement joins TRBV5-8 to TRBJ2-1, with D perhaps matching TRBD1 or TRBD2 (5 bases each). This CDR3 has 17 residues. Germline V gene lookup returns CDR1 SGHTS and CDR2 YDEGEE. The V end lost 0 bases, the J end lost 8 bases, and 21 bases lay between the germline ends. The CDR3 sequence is CASSLAGDAKPSDEQFF. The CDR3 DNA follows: TGTGCCAGCAGCTTGGCCGGGGACGCAAAACCTTCTGATGAGCAGTTCTTC. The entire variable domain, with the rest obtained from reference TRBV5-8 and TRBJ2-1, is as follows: EAGVTQSPTHLIKTRGQQATLRCSPISGHTSVYWYQQALGLGLQFLLWYDEGEERNRGNFPPRFSGRQFPNYSSELNVNALELEDSALYLCASSLAGDAKPSDEQFFGPGTRLTVL.

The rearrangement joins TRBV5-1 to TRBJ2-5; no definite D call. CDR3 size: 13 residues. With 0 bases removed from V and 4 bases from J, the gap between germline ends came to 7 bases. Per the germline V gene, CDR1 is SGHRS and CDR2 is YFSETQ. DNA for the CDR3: TGCGCCAGCAGCTTGGAACAACCAGAGACCCAGTACTTC. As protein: CASSLEQPETQYF. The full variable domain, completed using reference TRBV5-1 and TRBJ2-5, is KAGVTQTPRYLIKTRGQQVTLSCSPISGHRSVSWYQQTPGQGLQFLFEYFSETQRNKGNFPGRFSGRQFSNSRSEMNVSTLELGDSALYLCASSLEQPETQYFGPGTRLLVL.

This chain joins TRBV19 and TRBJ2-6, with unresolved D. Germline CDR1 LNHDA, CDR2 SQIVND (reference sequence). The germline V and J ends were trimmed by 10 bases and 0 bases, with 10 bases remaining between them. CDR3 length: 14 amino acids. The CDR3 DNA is TGTGCCACCTCCGTCCGCTCTGGGGCCAACGTCCTGACTTTC. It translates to CATSVRSGANVLTF.

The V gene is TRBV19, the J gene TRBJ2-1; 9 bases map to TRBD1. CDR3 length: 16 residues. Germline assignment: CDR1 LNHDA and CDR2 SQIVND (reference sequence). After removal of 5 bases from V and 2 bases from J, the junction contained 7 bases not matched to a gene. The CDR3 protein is CASSPQQGATYNEQFF. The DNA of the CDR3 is TGTGCCAGTAGTCCCCAACAGGGGGCGACCTACAATGAGCAGTTCTTC.

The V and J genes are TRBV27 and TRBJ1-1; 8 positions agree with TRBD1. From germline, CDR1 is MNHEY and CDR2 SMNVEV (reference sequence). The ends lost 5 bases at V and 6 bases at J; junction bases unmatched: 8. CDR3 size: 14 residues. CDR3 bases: TGTGCCAGCAGTCCCCGGACAGGGAGGGCTGAAGCTTTCTTT. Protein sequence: CASSPRTGRAEAFF.

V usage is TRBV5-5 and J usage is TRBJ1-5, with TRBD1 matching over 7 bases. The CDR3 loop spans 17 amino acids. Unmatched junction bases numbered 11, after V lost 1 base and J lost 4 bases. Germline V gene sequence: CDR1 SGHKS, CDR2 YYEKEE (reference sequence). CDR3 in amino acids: CASSLYTGASSNQPQHF. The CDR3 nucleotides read TGTGCCAGCAGCTTGTACACAGGGGCCTCTTCGAATCAGCCCCAGCATTTT.